The 29 T cell receptor beta chains below all came from one sample that was sequenced in a study of blood T cell repertoires in COVID-19. Data came from immunoSEQ multiplex PCR; TCRdb stores just in-frame clones and leaves some out. The repertoire holds 75,000 to 90,000 clones, with 70% to 90% as singletons. The sample comprised peripheral blood. Receptors originate from a man older than 75 with active or convalescent COVID-19.

The V gene is TRBV10-3, the J gene TRBJ1-6; D is unresolved. The V gene's germline CDR1 is ENHRY and CDR2 SYGVKD. The CDR3 is made up of 14 amino acids. Deletions cut 2 bases from V and 7 bases from J, with 9 bases between. The CDR3 loop reads CAISETGVNSPLHF. In DNA form, the CDR3 reads TGTGCCATCAGTGAGACTGGTGTCAATTCACCCCTCCACTTT.

This chain connects TRBV6-5 to TRBJ2-5; weak D call: TRBD2 (5 bases). The CDR3 totals 15 residues. The ends were cut back, 10 bases at V and 7 bases at J, with 25 bases in the middle. Germline V gene data show CDR1 as MNHEY and CDR2 as SVGAGI. This CDR3 is CAILGRGAARGTQYF. CDR3 coding DNA: TGTGCCATCCTCGGTCGAGGAGCAGCCCGGGGGACCCAGTACTTC.

V gene TRBV5-4 combines with J gene TRBJ1-1; tentative D call: TRBD1 (6 bases). V shed 2 bases and J shed 1 base, with 18 bases lying between them. The CDR3 is made up of 17 amino acids. CDR1 and CDR2 from the germline V gene are SGHNT and YYREEE (reference sequence). The CDR3 here is CASSFWGHNLPNTEAFF. As DNA, the CDR3 is TGTGCCAGCAGCTTTTGGGGACACAACCTCCCGAACACTGAAGCTTTCTTT.

The genes are TRBV7-6 and TRBJ2-1; tentative D call: TRBD2 (6 bases). V was cut by 1 base and J by 3 bases, with 10 bases left in between. This CDR3 is built from 15 residues. The germline gives CDR1 SGHVS, CDR2 FNYEAQ. As DNA, the CDR3 is TGTGCCAGCAGCTTAGGGGGGGTAGGCTACAATGAGCAGTTCTTC. Translation: CASSLGGVGYNEQFF.

The V and J genes are TRBV6-5 and TRBJ2-2, with TRBD1 matching over 8 bases. V lost 7 bases, J lost 6 bases, and 10 bases stayed unmatched. The CDR3 loop spans 15 amino acids. Germline loops: CDR1 MNHEY, CDR2 SVGAGI. CDR3 loop: CASTDRGTDSGELFF. The CDR3 coding sequence is TGTGCCAGCACCGACAGGGGAACGGACTCCGGGGAGCTGTTTTTT.

This clone was counted only a few times. The chain employs TRBV6-2 or TRBV6-3 and TRBJ1-5; maybe TRBD1 (6 bases). Looked up from germline, CDR1 is MNHEY and CDR2 is SVGEGT. CDR3 length equals 18 residues. V was clipped by 3 bases and J by 0 bases, with 18 bases between them. The CDR3 nucleotides are TGTGCCAGCAGTTATGCTTTTTCGGGACACTATAGCAATCAGCCCCAGCATTTT. Its protein is CASSYAFSGHYSNQPQHF.

This sequence joins TRBV7-6 and TRBJ1-3; no reliable D call. The V end lost 3 bases, the J end lost 0 bases, and 6 bases lay between the germline ends. The CDR3 is 14 residues long. CDR1 and CDR2 (germline): SGHVS, FNYEAQ. This chain's CDR3 is CASSLWSSGNTIYF. In DNA form, the CDR3 reads TGTGCCAGCAGCTTGTGGAGCTCTGGAAACACCATATATTTT.

This chain links TRBV19 with TRBJ1-3; a possible D gene is TRBD1 (5 bases). The germline V gene has CDR1 LNHDA and CDR2 SQIVND (reference sequence). The CDR3 consists of 15 residues. V gave up 5 bases and J gave up 2 bases, with 13 bases separating them. CDR3 DNA sequence: TGTGCCAGTAGTCTTGGGGCCGACACTGGAAACACCATATATTTT. Protein: CASSLGADTGNTIYF.

This chain joins TRBV11-2 and TRBJ1-3, with D possibly matching TRBD1 (5 bases). From germline, CDR1 is SGHAT and CDR2 FQNNGV. The V end was cut by 0 bases, the J end by 2 bases, with 11 bases between. The CDR3 is 16 residues long. The CDR3 spells CASSLDLPGTGNTIYF. DNA for the CDR3: TGTGCCAGCAGCTTAGATCTCCCAGGGACTGGAAACACCATATATTTT. Together with reference TRBV11-2 and TRBJ1-3, the CDR3 gives the full variable domain: EAGVAQSPRYKIIEKRQSVAFWCNPISGHATLYWYQQILGQGPKLLIQFQNNGVVDDSQLPKDRFSAERLKGVDSTLKIQPAKLEDSAVYLCASSLDLPGTGNTIYFGEGSWLTVV.

V is TRBV3-1 (or the pseudogene TRBV3-2) and J is TRBJ1-2; a possible D gene is TRBD1 (5 bases). CDR3 length: 15 residues. The V gene lost 3 bases and the J gene lost 8 bases, with 19 bases spanning the gap. Germline values: CDR1 LGHDT, CDR2 YNNKEL (reference sequence). CDR3 nucleotide sequence: TGTGCCAGCAGCCACCCCACAGGACCCTTTGAGGGCTACACCTTC. Protein sequence: CASSHPTGPFEGYTF.

Comment on this clone: Other DNA sequences within the sample encode an identical CDR3. This rearrangement joins TRBV20-1 to TRBJ2-1; D call uncertain. The CDR3 has 11 residues. V shed 0 bases and J shed 12 bases, with 9 bases lying between them. Per the germline V gene, CDR1 is DFQATT and CDR2 is SNEGSKA (reference sequence). The CDR3 bases are TGCAGTGCTAGAGATGGTCGCGGGCAGTTCTTC. This encodes CSARDGRGQFF.

The rearrangement uses TRBV2 and TRBJ1-1; tentatively, D is TRBD1 (5 bases). CDR1 SNHLY and CDR2 FYNNEI come from the germline V gene. The germline V and J ends were trimmed by 2 bases and 1 base, with 8 bases remaining between them. CDR3 length: 14 residues. CDR3 in DNA: TGTGCCAGCAGTGAACTCGGACAGAACACTGAAGCTTTCTTT. It yields the protein CASSELGQNTEAFF. Full variable domain (outside the CDR3, taken from reference TRBV2 and TRBJ1-1): EPEVTQTPSHQVTQMGQEVILRCVPISNHLYFYWYRQILGQKVEFLVSFYNNEISEKSEIFDDQFSVERPDGSNFTLKIRSTKLEDSAMYFCASSELGQNTEAFFGQGTRLTVV.

V and J are TRBV24-1 and TRBJ2-5, with 9 bases that match TRBD1. This CDR3 is built from 15 residues. Germline V gene lookup returns CDR1 KGHDR and CDR2 SFDVKD. V lost 4 bases to trimming and J lost 4 bases; unmatched junction nucleotides: 6. The CDR3 DNA is TGTGCCACCAGTGACCCTGACAGGGGGAGAGAGACCCAGTACTTC. Translating gives CATSDPDRGRETQYF.

CDR3 coding DNA: TGCGCCAGCAGAACCCGGGGGGGCGCTTATGGGGCCAACGTCCTGACTTTC. As protein: CASRTRGGAYGANVLTF. The gene calls are TRBV10-2 and TRBJ2-6; 8 bases agree with TRBD2. After removal of 6 bases from V and 3 bases from J, the junction contained 10 bases not matched to a gene. The CDR3 length is 17 residues. Germline V gene lookup returns CDR1 WSHSY and CDR2 SAAADI.

In this sample, this clone turned up many times. V and J are TRBV28 and TRBJ2-7; 10 nucleotides align to TRBD1. Trimming removed 6 bases from V and 3 bases from J; junction bases left unmatched: 8. The CDR3 loop spans 15 amino acids. Germline CDR1 reads MDHEN; CDR2 reads SYDVKM. The CDR3, as DNA: TGTGCCAGCAGCCCTACCGGGACAGGGGACTACGAGCAGTACGTC. Residues: CASSPTGTGDYEQYV.

This clone has only one observation. J is TRBJ1-2 and V is TRBV6-5; D may be TRBD1 (5 bases). This CDR3 is built from 13 residues. The V end lost 6 bases, the J end lost 4 bases, and 12 bases lay between the germline ends. Germline loops: CDR1 MNHEY, CDR2 SVGAGI. CDR3 region: CASSAQGTYGYTF. The CDR3 nucleotides are TGTGCCAGCAGCGCTCAGGGCACCTATGGCTACACCTTC.

The rearrangement joins TRBV2 to TRBJ1-3; 8 nucleotides align to TRBD1. The germline V gene encodes CDR1 SNHLY and CDR2 FYNNEI. The V and J ends lost 8 bases and 2 bases, in that order; junction bases with no gene match: 8. The CDR3 has 15 residues. DNA for the CDR3: TGTGCCAGCTTACTGACAGGGGTACCTGGAAACACCATATATTTT. Translated, it gives CASLLTGVPGNTIYF.

This chain joins TRBV5-1 and TRBJ2-3; D not resolved. The germline gives CDR1 SGHRS, CDR2 YFSETQ. This CDR3 has 14 amino acids. V was pared by 0 bases and J by 6 bases, with 11 bases between. CDR3 in DNA: TGCGCCAGCAGCTTGGACAAGATCACGGATACGCAGTATTTT. It specifies CASSLDKITDTQYF. The whole variable domain, remainder taken from reference TRBV5-1 and TRBJ2-3, is KAGVTQTPRYLIKTRGQQVTLSCSPISGHRSVSWYQQTPGQGLQFLFEYFSETQRNKGNFPGRFSGRQFSNSRSEMNVSTLELGDSALYLCASSLDKITDTQYFGPGTRLTVL.

The rearrangement uses TRBV5-1 and TRBJ1-5; 8 nucleotides match TRBD1. Germline V gives CDR1 SGHRS, CDR2 YFSETQ. The CDR3 is 14 residues long. V shed 2 bases, J shed 8 bases, and the junction held 6 bases outside the gene matches. CDR3 amino acids: CASSFTGGKEPQHF. The CDR3 bases are TGCGCCAGCAGCTTTACAGGGGGAAAGGAGCCCCAGCATTTT.

The chain has TRBV19 and TRBJ2-5; 10 bases are shared with TRBD1. V was clipped by 5 bases and J by 5 bases; unmatched bases: 8. This CDR3 is built from 15 residues. Germline CDR1 is LNHDA and CDR2 is SQIVND (reference sequence). CDR3 DNA: TGTGCCAGTAGTTCCGACAGGGGGCTTCGGGAGACCCAGTACTTC. It translates to CASSSDRGLRETQYF.

The V and J genes are TRBV3-1 (or the pseudogene TRBV3-2) and TRBJ2-5, with 8 positions matching TRBD1. J gave up 5 bases and V 4 bases, and 9 bases lay outside the gene matches. The CDR3 has 15 residues. Per germline, CDR1 LGHDT and CDR2 YNNKEL (reference sequence). The DNA for the CDR3 is TGTGCCAGCAGCCGCCCGACAGGGGCTAGGGAGACCCAGTACTTC. Translating gives CASSRPTGARETQYF.

The chain links TRBV15 to TRBJ2-4; D is perhaps TRBD1 (5 bases). V dropped 1 base and J dropped 1 base, with 17 bases sitting between them. The CDR3 covers 18 residues. The germline gives CDR1 LNHNV, CDR2 YYDKDF (reference sequence). In nucleotides, the CDR3 is TGTGCCACCAGCAGAGGGGTAGTCGGCTCAGGGGCCAAAAACATTCAGTACTTC. Amino acids: CATSRGVVGSGAKNIQYF.

This clone was observed a single time. J is TRBJ1-2 and V is TRBV24-1; D not resolved. Trimming left V 5 bases short and J 4 bases short, with 10 bases between. Germline CDR1 KGHDR, CDR2 SFDVKD. The CDR3 is 13 residues long. CDR3 residues: CATSGAPSYGYTF. The CDR3 nucleotides read TGTGCCACCAGTGGAGCACCTAGCTATGGCTACACCTTC.

The chain couples TRBV28 to TRBJ1-4, with D perhaps TRBD1 (6 bases). Germline V gives CDR1 MDHEN, CDR2 SYDVKM. Trimming left V 3 bases short and J 7 bases short, with 12 bases between. The CDR3 runs to 14 residues. CDR3 in amino acids: CASSFRGAGEKLFF. CDR3 nucleotide sequence: TGTGCCAGCAGTTTCCGGGGGGCGGGTGAAAAACTGTTTTTT.

This chain joins TRBV12-3 or TRBV12-4 and TRBJ1-1; 9 positions agree with TRBD1. The length of the CDR3 is 13 residues. Germline trimming cut 6 bases from V and 10 bases from J; bases unmatched to any gene: 9. The CDR3 region has the DNA TGTGCCAGCAGCCGGGCCCCGGGACAGGGAGCTTTCTTT. It specifies CASSRAPGQGAFF.

The chain recombines TRBV11-3 with TRBJ1-1; 8 nucleotides line up with TRBD1. Germline lookup yields CDR1 SGHNT and CDR2 YENEEA. The CDR3 has 16 residues. V trimming: 5 bases; J trimming: 1 base; junction bases outside the gene matches: 9. The CDR3 sequence is CASSPRLDRGNTEAFF. The CDR3 DNA is TGTGCCAGCAGCCCTCGATTAGACAGGGGGAACACTGAAGCTTTCTTT.

V and J are TRBV5-1 and TRBJ2-1; 10 bases are a match to TRBD2. Losses at the gene ends were 4 bases for V and 4 bases for J; bases not matched to a gene: 8. From germline, CDR1 is SGHRS and CDR2 YFSETQ. This CDR3 is built from 16 residues. The CDR3 loop reads CASSVLAGAIYNEQFF. CDR3 DNA sequence: TGCGCCAGCAGCGTTCTAGCGGGGGCAATATACAATGAGCAGTTCTTC.

The chain combines TRBV6-6 with TRBJ2-1; 9 nucleotides match TRBD1. CDR1 MNHNY and CDR2 SVGAGI come from the germline V gene (reference sequence). This CDR3 comprises 15 residues. After removal of 7 bases from V and 7 bases from J, the junction contained 11 bases not matched to a gene. The CDR3 sequence: CASTREQGAANEQFF. The CDR3 coding sequence is TGTGCCAGCACCAGAGAACAGGGGGCGGCAAATGAGCAGTTCTTC.

The chain uses TRBV6-2 or TRBV6-3 and TRBJ2-7; the match to TRBD1 covers 7 bases. Germline CDR1 reads MNHEY; CDR2 reads SVGEGT. Trimming took 5 bases from V and 6 from J; bases not matched to a gene: 10. The CDR3 length is 14 residues. CDR3 sequence reads: CASSPTRQGAEQYV. CDR3 nucleotide sequence: TGTGCCAGCAGTCCAACGAGACAGGGCGCCGAGCAGTACGTC.